The rows below give T cell receptor beta chains drawn from one sample of a study of shared clonotypes between healthy human individuals. Libraries were prepared by immunoSEQ multiplex PCR; TCRdb keeps only in-frame clonotypes and omits some of them. The sample includes around 2.1 million clones, 85% to 95% of them seen just once. What was sequenced was naive CD8+ T cells from PBMCs. These receptors came from a man between 18 and 29 years old in good health. Some clones in this sample may be carry-over from other donors' samples. Each CDR3 is given with its conserved first and last residue. The D gene is left open where the match is weak. Only some rows state a clone size, as once, few, many or a class for expanded clones.

j_gene,abundance,v_gene,d_gene,len,CDR3aa,CDR3nt
TRBJ1-5,.,TRBV19,.,14,CASSIGEGDQPQHF,TGTGCCAGTAGTATCGGGGAAGGGGATCAGCCCCAGCATTTT
TRBJ1-5,.,TRBV28,.,16,CASSLVAGPINQPQHF,TGTGCCAGCAGTTTAGTGGCAGGTCCCATCAATCAGCCCCAGCATTTT
TRBJ2-1,.,TRBV19,TRBD2,15,CASSIGLAAYNEQFF,TGTGCCAGTAGTATCGGACTAGCCGCCTACAATGAGCAGTTCTTC
TRBJ2-7,.,TRBV2,TRBD2,14,CAIPSSGSPYEQYF,TGTGCCATCCCGTCTAGCGGGAGCCCCTACGAGCAGTACTTC
TRBJ1-1,few,TRBV10-2,TRBD1,14,CASILQGAITEAFF,TGCGCCAGCATTCTTCAGGGGGCGATTACTGAAGCTTTCTTT
TRBJ2-7,.,TRBV27,.,13,CASSLKGYYEQYF,TGTGCCAGCAGTTTAAAGGGGTACTACGAGCAGTACTTC
TRBJ2-7,.,TRBV28,.,14,CASSFLDSSYEQYF,TGTGCCAGCAGTTTTCTGGACAGCTCCTACGAGCAGTACTTC
TRBJ1-2,.,TRBV4-1,.,13,CASSQDRGGGYTF,TGCGCCAGCAGCCAAGATCGGGGGGGTGGCTACACCTTC
TRBJ2-7,.,TRBV4-3,TRBD1,15,CASSPRTGGGYEQYF,TGCGCCAGCAGCCCTCGGACAGGGGGCGGCTACGAGCAGTACTTC
TRBJ2-5,.,TRBV18,.,15,CASSPEGWGQETQYF,TGTGCCAGCTCACCAGAGGGTTGGGGCCAAGAGACCCAGTACTTC
TRBJ1-1,.,TRBV4-1,TRBD1,15,CASSQGQGTRAEAFF,TGCGCCAGCAGCCAAGGACAGGGGACCAGGGCTGAAGCTTTCTTT
TRBJ2-7,once,TRBV30,.,13,CAWSWGPYYEQYF,TGTGCCTGGAGTTGGGGTCCTTACTACGAGCAGTACTTC
TRBJ2-7,.,TRBV5-4,.,12,CASSKGGHEQYF,TGTGCCAGCAGCAAGGGTGGCCACGAGCAGTACTTC
TRBJ2-1,.,TRBV29-1,TRBD1,13,CSARQGEFNEQFF,TGCAGCGCCCGACAGGGGGAATTCAATGAGCAGTTCTTC
TRBJ1-4,.,TRBV19,TRBD1,15,CASSSNRGPNEKLFF,TGTGCCAGTAGTTCCAACAGGGGGCCAAATGAAAAACTGTTTTTT
TRBJ2-2,.,TRBV13,.,14,CASSSRLDTGELFF,TGTGCCAGCAGCTCGCGACTGGACACCGGGGAGCTGTTTTTT
TRBJ1-3,.,TRBV28,TRBD1,14,CASSPFGTGDTIYF,TGTGCCAGCAGTCCTTTCGGGACAGGGGACACCATATATTTT
TRBJ2-7,.,TRBV6-5,.,12,CASIGGSYEQYF,TGTGCCAGCATCGGAGGCTCCTACGAGCAGTACTTC
TRBJ2-2,.,TRBV9,.,15,CASSVVGGSTGELFF,TGTGCCAGCAGCGTAGTAGGGGGAAGTACCGGGGAGCTGTTTTTT
TRBJ2-5,.,TRBV9,TRBD2,15,CASSVYGGGKETQYF,TGTGCCAGCAGCGTATATGGCGGGGGTAAGGAGACCCAGTACTTC
TRBJ2-7,.,TRBV7-9,.,15,CASTWGHSPSYEQYF,TGTGCCAGCACCTGGGGGCACAGTCCTTCCTACGAGCAGTACTTC
TRBJ1-6,.,TRBV6-5,.,12,CASSPGGSPLHF,TGTGCCAGCAGCCCGGGGGGATCACCCCTCCACTTT